The clone carrying this TCR beta chain was picked up a small number of times. Within the sample, other DNA sequences also encode this same CDR3. This entry is derived from a study of cytomegalovirus exposure and HLA in healthy donors. The germline gives CDR1 MNHEY, CDR2 SMNVEV (reference sequence). V lost 3 bases to trimming and J lost 0 bases, with 9 bases between them. There are 14 residues in the CDR3. The PCR had 60 Vbeta and 13 Jbeta primers. Sequenced by immunoSEQ multiplex PCR; TCRdb stores in-frame clones only, minus some. The sample yields around 300,000 clones, approximately 70% seen once. This chain uses TRBV27 with TRBJ2-7; D perhaps matches TRBD2 (6 bases). The TCR comes from a female donor in good health and CMV-seronegative. The sample was PBMCs. The CDR3 region has the DNA TGTGCCAGCAGTTTTGGCGGGAACTCCTACGAGCAGTACTTC. It codes for CASSFGGNSYEQYF.